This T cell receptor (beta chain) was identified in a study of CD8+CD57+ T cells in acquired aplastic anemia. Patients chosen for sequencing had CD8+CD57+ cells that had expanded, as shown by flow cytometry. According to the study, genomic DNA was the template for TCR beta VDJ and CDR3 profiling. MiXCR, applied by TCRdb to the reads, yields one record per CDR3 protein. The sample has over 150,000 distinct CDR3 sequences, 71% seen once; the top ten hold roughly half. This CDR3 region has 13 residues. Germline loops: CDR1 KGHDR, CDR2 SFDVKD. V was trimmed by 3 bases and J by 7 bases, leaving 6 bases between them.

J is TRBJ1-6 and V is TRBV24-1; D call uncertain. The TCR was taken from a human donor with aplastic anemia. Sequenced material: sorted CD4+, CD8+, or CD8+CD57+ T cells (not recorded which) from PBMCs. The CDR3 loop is CATSDGWNSPLHF. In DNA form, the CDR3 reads TGTGCCACCAGTGATGGGTGGAATTCACCCCTCCACTTT.